Shown below are 7 T cell receptor beta chains from a single sample sequenced in a study of response to subunit inactivated influenza vaccine. TCRdb fed the RT-PCR reads into MiXCR, producing one record per CDR3 protein. The profile shows about 500,000 distinct CDR3 sequences, more than 15% of them singletons. The sequenced sample was CD4+ T cells sorted from PBMCs, obtained roughly 24 months after vaccination. The receptor source for this set is a man between 50 and 69 years old who received an inactivated influenza vaccine.

The chain couples TRBV20-1 to TRBJ2-4; D is perhaps TRBD1 (6 bases). The germline V gene encodes CDR1 DFQATT and CDR2 SNEGSKA (reference sequence). This CDR3 is built from 15 residues. Trimming pared 1 base from V and 0 bases from J, leaving 10 bases between. CDR3 residues: CSARAGTLAKNIQYF. The CDR3 bases are TGCAGTGCTAGAGCCGGGACACTAGCCAAAAACATTCAGTACTTC.

The gene calls are TRBV10-3 and TRBJ2-5, with D maybe TRBD1 (6 bases). This CDR3 region has 14 residues. The germline V gene encodes CDR1 ENHRY and CDR2 SYGVKD. V was trimmed by 6 bases and J by 2 bases, leaving 13 bases between them. The chain's CDR3 is CAIRNQGQQETQYF. CDR3 nucleotides: TGTGCCATCAGGAACCAAGGACAGCAAGAGACCCAGTACTTC.

The chain employs TRBV7-2 and TRBJ2-2; 8 nucleotides match TRBD1. V lost 5 bases, J lost 5 bases, and 7 bases stayed unmatched. CDR1 and CDR2 (germline): SGHTA, FQGNSA. The CDR3 extends over 15 amino acids. The CDR3 protein is CASSRQGAGTGELFF. The CDR3 DNA reads TGTGCCAGCAGCCGTCAGGGGGCAGGGACCGGGGAGCTGTTTTTT.

J is TRBJ2-3 and V is TRBV27, with D perhaps matching TRBD1 (6 bases). Trimming took off 5 bases at V and 5 bases at J, with 20 bases between the two ends. Germline V CDR1 and CDR2: MNHEY, SMNVEV (reference sequence). CDR3 length: 16 amino acids. DNA for the CDR3: TGTGCCAGCAGTCCCCGATGGGGGCGCGATTTAGATACGCAGTATTTT. Translated, it gives CASSPRWGRDLDTQYF.

This clonotype was found a few times. The gene calls are TRBV20-1 and TRBJ2-7, with TRBD1 identical over 8 bases. Germline values: CDR1 DFQATT, CDR2 SNEGSKA (reference sequence). The CDR3 consists of 13 residues. The CDR3 nucleotides are TGCAGCACTGGACAGGGTAATGTTTACGAGCAGTACTTC. It is translated as CSTGQGNVYEQYF.

This clonotype was seen a few times. The rearrangement uses TRBV20-1 and TRBJ1-5, with D maybe TRBD1 (6 bases). The germline gives CDR1 DFQATT, CDR2 SNEGSKA (reference sequence). V was trimmed by 3 bases and J by 1 base, leaving 13 bases between them. The CDR3 is 15 amino acids. The CDR3: CSARYTGMSNQPQHF. The DNA of the CDR3 is TGCAGTGCTAGGTACACAGGGATGAGCAATCAGCCCCAGCATTTT.

The chain's CDR3 is CASSRGEPGELFF. CDR3 in DNA: TGCGCCAGCAGCCGGGGGGAACCCGGGGAGCTGTTTTTT. The rearrangement joins TRBV5-1 to TRBJ2-2; TRBD2 matches at 7 bases. V shed 4 bases, J shed 6 bases, and the junction held 3 bases outside the gene matches. CDR1 is SGHRS, CDR2 YFSETQ, per germline. The CDR3 loop spans 13 amino acids.